This entry lists 20 T cell receptor beta chains sequenced from one sample in a study of blood T cells in healthy people across ages. The use of a sample-barcoded 5' primer and a J-beta primer mix characterized a second PCR of 7 to 11 cycles. In TCRdb, the 5' RACE reads were re-called with MiXCR into one record per CDR3 protein. The table records approximately 2,000,000 distinct CDR3 sequences, around 42% of them present only once. Input material: blood. Every receptor here comes from a human donor in good health.

This clonotype was counted between two and nine times. The J gene is TRBJ2-1, the V gene TRBV5-1; 9 bases are a match to TRBD2. The CDR3 spans 15 residues. CDR1 SGHRS and CDR2 YFSETQ come from the germline V gene. Trimming at V came to 0 bases and at J to 5 bases, leaving 3 bases not matched to a gene. The chain's CDR3 is CASSLGGLAHNEQFF. The CDR3 DNA reads as TGCGCCAGCAGCTTGGGGGGACTAGCCCACAATGAGCAGTTCTTC.

The count of this clonotype is one. The V call is TRBV7-9, the J call TRBJ2-1; D perhaps matches TRBD2 (5 bases). The ends were cut back, 7 bases at V and 4 bases at J, with 17 bases in the middle. From germline, CDR1 is SEHNR and CDR2 FQNEAQ (reference sequence). CDR3 length equals 15 residues. CDR3 sequence (DNA): TGTGCCAGCATTCTTTCGGGGAAACGATACAATGAGCAGTTCTTC. Translation gives CASILSGKRYNEQFF. Complete variable domain (other parts from reference TRBV7-9 and TRBJ2-1): DTGVSQNPRHKITKRGQNVTFRCDPISEHNRLYWYRQTLGQGPEFLTYFQNEAQLEKSRLLSDRFSAERPKGSFSTLEIQRTEQGDSAMYLCASILSGKRYNEQFFGPGTRLTVL.

The chain has TRBV12-3 or TRBV12-4 and TRBJ2-7, with 9 bases lining up with TRBD1. This CDR3 spans 17 amino acids. V lost 0 bases, J lost 4 bases, and 10 bases stayed unmatched. The CDR3 DNA is TGTGCCAGCAGTTTAGCGCGGGTGACAGGGGGATTTTACGAGCAGTACTTC. This gives the protein CASSLARVTGGFYEQYF.

V and J are TRBV7-2 and TRBJ1-2, with D tentatively TRBD1 (5 bases). The CDR3 is 15 residues long. V lost 6 bases, J lost 3 bases, and 17 bases lay in between. Germline assignment: CDR1 SGHTA and CDR2 FQGNSA. CDR3 sequence: CASSFRDRGHYGYTF. Here the CDR3 DNA reads TGTGCCAGCAGTTTCCGGGACCGAGGTCACTATGGCTACACCTTC.

In this sample, this clonotype turned up a few times. The genes are TRBV10-3 and TRBJ2-7; D call uncertain. This CDR3 has 12 residues. V dropped 0 bases and J dropped 6 bases, with 6 bases sitting between them. In germline, CDR1 is ENHRY, CDR2 SYGVKD. CDR3 sequence reads: CAISESKGEQYF. Written as DNA, the CDR3 is TGTGCCATCAGTGAGTCGAAGGGCGAGCAGTACTTC.

Worth noting for this clonotype: One junction end does not reproduce the germline sequence, and a read error may be involved. V and J are TRBV12-3 or TRBV12-4 and TRBJ2-5; D is uncertain. The CDR3 has 11 amino acids. CDR3 in amino acids: CVSRYEETQYF. The CDR3 bases are TGTGTCAGCAGATACGAGGAGACCCAGTACTTC.

This rearrangement joins TRBV2 to TRBJ1-2; no clear D gene. This CDR3 has 15 amino acids. V lost 1 base and J lost 4, with 13 bases in between. CDR1 and CDR2 from the germline V gene are SNHLY and FYNNEI. The CDR3, as DNA: TGTGCCAGCAGTGAAGAAATGGCGGTTAGCTATGGCTACACCTTC. This sequence encodes CASSEEMAVSYGYTF.

The table lists this clonotype with many counts. The chain couples TRBV7-9 to TRBJ2-5; 8 bases agree with TRBD2. The CDR3 spans 15 residues. From germline, CDR1 is SEHNR and CDR2 FQNEAQ (reference sequence). V dropped 3 bases and J dropped 5; count of bases not matched to a gene: 8. The CDR3 DNA reads as TGTGCCAGCAGCTTGTATGCTAGCGGGCGGGAGACCCAGTACTTC. Protein sequence: CASSLYASGRETQYF.

This clonotype was seen only a few times. J is TRBJ2-1 and V is TRBV9; D gene unclear. Germline V lookup: CDR1 SGDLS, CDR2 YYNGEE. This CDR3 has 15 amino acids. V lost 0 bases to trimming and J lost 2 bases, with 9 bases between them. In DNA, the CDR3 is TGTGCCAGCAGCGTAGACCAGGATCCCTACAATGAGCAGTTCTTC. The encoded protein is CASSVDQDPYNEQFF.

V and J are TRBV6-6 and TRBJ1-5, with TRBD1 matching 10 bases. The CDR3 runs 15 residues. Germline V lookup: CDR1 MNHNY, CDR2 SVGAGI (reference sequence). The V gene end was trimmed by 6 bases and the J gene end by 9 bases; junction bases not matched to a gene: 11. The CDR3 sequence is CASSLDRGHRWPQHF. CDR3 bases: TGTGCCAGCAGCCTTGACAGGGGGCACCGGTGGCCCCAGCATTTT.

The sample holds a few counts of this clonotype. This chain uses TRBV4-3 with TRBJ2-3; D may be TRBD2 (6 bases). The CDR3 covers 16 residues. V lost 4 bases to trimming and J lost 5 bases, with 19 bases between them. In germline, CDR1 is LGHNA, CDR2 YSLEER. CDR3 in amino acids: CASSRLTGQAGDTQYF. In DNA, the CDR3 is TGCGCCAGCAGCCGACTCACCGGACAAGCGGGAGATACGCAGTATTTT.

This clonotype has a single count. This chain joins TRBV19 and TRBJ1-1, with D unresolved. This CDR3 has 15 amino acids. Germline lookup yields CDR1 LNHDA and CDR2 SQIVND (reference sequence). Trimming stripped 5 bases from V and 1 base from J, with 14 bases between. CDR3 nucleotides: TGTGCCAGTAGTCCCACTGTTAGACGGAACACTGAAGCTTTCTTT. It is translated as CASSPTVRRNTEAFF.

The V gene is TRBV10-3, the J gene TRBJ2-1, with 12 bases identical to TRBD1. Germline values: CDR1 ENHRY, CDR2 SYGVKD. CDR3 length: 16 residues. The V and J ends lost 6 bases and 7 bases, in that order; junction bases with no gene match: 10. Written as DNA, the CDR3 is TGTGCCATCAGCGCCCTAGGGACAGGGGGCGGGAATGAGCAGTTCTTC. This gives the protein CAISALGTGGGNEQFF.

The gene calls are TRBV11-3 and TRBJ1-2, with TRBD1 identical over 8 bases. Per the germline V gene, CDR1 is SGHNT and CDR2 is YENEEA. The J segment lost 3 bases and the V segment lost 5 bases, leaving 8 bases of the junction unmatched. CDR3 size: 15 residues. The CDR3 DNA sequence: TGTGCCAGCAGCGCCCAGGGGGCTTCTCACTATGGCTACACCTTC. It translates to CASSAQGASHYGYTF.

This clonotype occurred many times. V gene TRBV6-6 combines with J gene TRBJ2-7; TRBD2 is a possible D gene (6 bases). Germline V gene lookup returns CDR1 MNHNY and CDR2 SVGAGI (reference sequence). The CDR3 loop spans 12 amino acids. Trimming pared 6 bases from V and 7 bases from J, leaving 13 bases between. The CDR3 bases are TGTGCCAGCAGCCCCGGACGGGGGGAGCAGTACTTC. Translating it yields CASSPGRGEQYF.

V is TRBV4-1 and J is TRBJ1-1; 11 positions agree with TRBD1. The CDR3 is 17 residues long. Looked up from germline, CDR1 is MGHRA and CDR2 is YSYEKL. Trimming cost V 4 bases and J 0 bases; bases outside gene matches: 7. The CDR3 here is CASSPRGTGGMNTEAFF. The DNA for the CDR3 is TGCGCCAGCAGCCCACGTGGGACAGGGGGAATGAACACTGAAGCTTTCTTT.

The chain combines TRBV6-2 or TRBV6-3 with TRBJ2-2; TRBD2 matches 13 bases. V lost 6 bases to trimming and J lost 1 base; unmatched junction nucleotides: 5. Looked up from germline, CDR1 is MNHEY and CDR2 is SVGEGT. The CDR3 contains 17 residues. CDR3 amino acids: CASRGLAGAKNTGELFF. The CDR3 nucleotides read TGTGCCAGCAGAGGACTAGCGGGAGCGAAGAACACCGGGGAGCTGTTTTTT.

The V and J genes are TRBV4-2 and TRBJ1-2, with D possibly being TRBD1 (6 bases). The germline V and J ends were trimmed by 0 bases and 2 bases, with 13 bases remaining between them. This CDR3 is 16 amino acids long. Germline CDR1 and CDR2: LGHNA and YNFKEQ. The CDR3 DNA reads TGTGCCAGCAGCCAAGATCCGGGACACCCGAACTATGGCTACACCTTC. It encodes CASSQDPGHPNYGYTF.

The chain recombines TRBV27 with TRBJ1-5; D remains ambiguous. Germline CDR1 and CDR2: MNHEY and SMNVEV (reference sequence). The germline V and J ends were trimmed by 3 bases and 4 bases, with 13 bases remaining between them. CDR3 length: 15 residues. CDR3 in amino acids: CASSFGSGANQPQHF. DNA of the CDR3: TGTGCCAGCAGTTTTGGTTCTGGCGCAAATCAGCCCCAGCATTTT.

A note on this clonotype: One junction end does not reproduce the germline sequence, and a read error may be involved. V gene TRBV6-6 combines with J gene TRBJ1-6, with 12 bases aligning to TRBD1. CDR1 and CDR2 from the germline V gene are MNHNY and SVGAGI (reference sequence). The CDR3 consists of 17 residues. CDR3 DNA sequence: TGTGCCACCTCAGCCCACCCGGGACAGGGGGCCAATGTTCCCCCCCACTTT. Amino acids: CATSAHPGQGANVPPHF.